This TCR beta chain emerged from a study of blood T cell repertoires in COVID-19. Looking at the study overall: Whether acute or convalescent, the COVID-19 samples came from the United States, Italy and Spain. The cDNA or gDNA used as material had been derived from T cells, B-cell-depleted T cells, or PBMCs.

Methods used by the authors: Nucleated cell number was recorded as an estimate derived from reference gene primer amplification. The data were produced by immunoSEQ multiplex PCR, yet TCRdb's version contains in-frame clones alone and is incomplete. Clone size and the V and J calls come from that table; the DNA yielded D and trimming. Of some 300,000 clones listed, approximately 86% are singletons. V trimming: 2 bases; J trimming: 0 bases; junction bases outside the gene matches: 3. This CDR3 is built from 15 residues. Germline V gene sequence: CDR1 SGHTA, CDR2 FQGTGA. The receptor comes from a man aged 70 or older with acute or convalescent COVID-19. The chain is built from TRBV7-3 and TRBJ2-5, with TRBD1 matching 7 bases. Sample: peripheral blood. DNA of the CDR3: TGTGCCAGCAGCTTAGGGGGACAGAACCAAGAGACCCAGTACTTC. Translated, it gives CASSLGGQNQETQYF.